This TCR beta chain was recorded in a study of cytomegalovirus exposure and HLA in healthy donors. Broader study findings: As confirmed in vitro, three CMV-associated chains were specific for CMV antigens. The Asian-associated ancestry cluster reportedly had fewer N-insertions than the 666-donor mean in a later analysis.

Worth noting for this clone: The antigen is undetermined.

Per germline, CDR1 MDHEN and CDR2 SYDVKM. The CDR3 consists of 16 residues. V was cut by 2 bases and J by 1 base, with 14 bases left in between. Use of 60 Vbeta and 13 Jbeta primers characterized the PCR. Data came from immunoSEQ multiplex PCR; TCRdb stores just in-frame clones and leaves some out. The sample includes around 190,000 clones, approximately 78% of them seen just once. This sequence originates from a woman younger than 45 in good health and CMV-seropositive. This chain connects TRBV28 to TRBJ1-1, with a possible D match to TRBD1 (5 bases). Source material: PBMCs. The CDR3 region is CASSLGGGGGNTEAFF. As DNA, the CDR3 is TGTGCCAGCAGTTTAGGCGGCGGGGGGGGGAACACTGAAGCTTTCTTT.